This TCR beta chain emerged from a study of response to subunit inactivated influenza vaccine. This clonotype was seen many times. The antigen is undetermined. This CDR3 is 14 amino acids long. From germline, CDR1 is SGHDT and CDR2 YYEEEE. The V end was cut by 4 bases, the J end by 4 bases, with 12 bases between. Each CDR3 protein is one row after TCRdb ran MiXCR on the RT-PCR reads. The sample contains about 520,000 distinct CDR3 sequences, 7.2% of which appear only once. Study-wide results and limits: The study's authors posited that every seasonal influenza vaccination enlists few new T cells.

The V gene is TRBV5-6, the J gene TRBJ1-3; D is perhaps TRBD1 (5 bases). The sequencing used PBMCs from blood, collected less than 25 months after vaccination. The TCR comes from a man in his fifties or sixties who received an inactivated influenza vaccine. The CDR3 bases are TGTGCCAGCAGCGTGAGGGGCCGAGGAAACACCATATATTTT. Its protein is CASSVRGRGNTIYF. The full variable domain, with the rest looked up from reference TRBV5-6 and TRBJ1-3, is DAGVTQSPTHLIKTRGQQVTLRCSPKSGHDTVSWYQQALGQGPQFIFQYYEEEERQRGNFPDRFSGHQFPNYSSELNVNALLLGDSALYLCASSVRGRGNTIYFGEGSWLTVV.